This T cell receptor beta chain originates from a study of blood T cell repertoires in COVID-19. Study-wide background: The United States, Italy and Spain were the sources of the acute and convalescent COVID-19 samples. T cells, B-cell-depleted T cells, or PBMCs supplied cDNA or gDNA.

With 8 bases clipped from V and 8 bases from J, the junction kept 9 bases outside the gene matches. The CDR3 is 13 amino acids. Germline CDR1 reads SEHNR; CDR2 reads FQNEAQ (reference sequence). In the source study's methods: Amplification of reference gene primers provided the estimated nucleated cell counts. Method: immunoSEQ multiplex PCR; TCRdb's copy keeps in-frame clones and lacks some. The DNA gave D and trimming, while V, J and clone size come from that table. Found here are a few hundred thousand clones, more than 70% of them singletons; the top ten hold about 3%. Followed longitudinally, the Seattle patients had been enrolled during active infection.

The sequence was obtained from a woman in her 30s with COVID-19, enrolled during active disease. The chain carries TRBV7-9 and TRBJ1-2; TRBD1 agrees at 9 bases. The sample taken for sequencing was peripheral blood. The DNA of the CDR3 is TGTGCCAGCCTGAAACAGGGGGCATGGGGCTACACCTTC. It encodes CASLKQGAWGYTF.